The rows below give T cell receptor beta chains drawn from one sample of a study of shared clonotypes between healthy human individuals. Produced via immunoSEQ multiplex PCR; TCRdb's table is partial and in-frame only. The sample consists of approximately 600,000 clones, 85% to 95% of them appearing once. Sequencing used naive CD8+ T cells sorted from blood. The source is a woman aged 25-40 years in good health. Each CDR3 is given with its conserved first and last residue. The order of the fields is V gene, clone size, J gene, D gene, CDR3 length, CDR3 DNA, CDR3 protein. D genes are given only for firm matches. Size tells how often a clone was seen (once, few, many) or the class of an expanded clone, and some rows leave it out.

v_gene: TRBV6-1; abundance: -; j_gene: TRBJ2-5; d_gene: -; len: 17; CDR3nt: TGTGCCAGCAGTGAAAGGGTCGGGAGCATTGGGGGAGAGACCCAGTACTTC; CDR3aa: CASSERVGSIGGETQYF
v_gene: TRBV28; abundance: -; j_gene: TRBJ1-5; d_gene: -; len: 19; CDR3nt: TGTGCCAGCTCAAACAGGAAGGTGTTGGGTGGCTATAGCAATCAGCCCCAGCATTTT; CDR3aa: CASSNRKVLGGYSNQPQHF
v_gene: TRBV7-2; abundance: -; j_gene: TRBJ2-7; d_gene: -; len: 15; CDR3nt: TGTGCCAGCAGCCCCCAACCGGGCAGGGTTTACGAGCAGTACTTC; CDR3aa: CASSPQPGRVYEQYF
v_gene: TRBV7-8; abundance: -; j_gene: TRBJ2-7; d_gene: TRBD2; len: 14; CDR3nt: TGTGCCAGCAGCCCTAGCGGGAGCGCCTACGAGCAGTACTTC; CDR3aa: CASSPSGSAYEQYF
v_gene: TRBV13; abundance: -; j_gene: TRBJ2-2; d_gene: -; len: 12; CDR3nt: TGTGCCAGCAGCGTAGACGGGGTGGAGCTGTTTTTT; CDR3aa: CASSVDGVELFF
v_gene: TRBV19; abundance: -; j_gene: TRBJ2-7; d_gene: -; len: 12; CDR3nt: TGTGCCAGTAGAAGCGGCCGCTACGAGCAGTACTTC; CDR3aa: CASRSGRYEQYF
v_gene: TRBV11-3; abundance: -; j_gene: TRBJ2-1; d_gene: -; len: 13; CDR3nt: TGTGCCAGCAGCTTCGTAGGGCTGGGTGAGCAGTTCTTC; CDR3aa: CASSFVGLGEQFF
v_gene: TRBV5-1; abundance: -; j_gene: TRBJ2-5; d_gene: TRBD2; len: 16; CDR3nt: TGCGCCAGCAGCCCGACCCAACTAGCGGCCCAAGAGACCCAGTACTTC; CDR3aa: CASSPTQLAAQETQYF
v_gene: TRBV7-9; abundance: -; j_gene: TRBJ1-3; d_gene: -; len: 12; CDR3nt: TGTGCCAGCAGGGACTCTGGAAACACCATATATTTT; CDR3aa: CASRDSGNTIYF
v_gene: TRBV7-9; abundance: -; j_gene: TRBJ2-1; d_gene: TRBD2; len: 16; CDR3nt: TGTGCCAGCAGCTCCAGGACTAGCGGGAGGGACAATGAGCAGTTCTTC; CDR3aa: CASSSRTSGRDNEQFF
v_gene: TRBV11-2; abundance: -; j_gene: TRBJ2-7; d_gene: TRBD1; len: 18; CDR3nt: TGTGCCAGCAGCCTAGAGCCCCCCGGGACAGGAAACTTTTACGAGCAGTACTTC; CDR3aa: CASSLEPPGTGNFYEQYF
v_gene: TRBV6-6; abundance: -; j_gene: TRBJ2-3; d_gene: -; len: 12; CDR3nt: TGTGCCAGCAGCCGAACGATAGATACGCAGTATTTT; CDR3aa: CASSRTIDTQYF
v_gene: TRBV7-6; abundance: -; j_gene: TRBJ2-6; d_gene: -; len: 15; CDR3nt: TGTGCCAGCAGCCCCCGTCAAGGTGGGGCCAACGTCCTGACTTTC; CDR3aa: CASSPRQGGANVLTF
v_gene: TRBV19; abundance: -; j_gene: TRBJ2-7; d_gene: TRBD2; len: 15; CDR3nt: TGTGCCAGTAGTATCGGTCTAGCGGAGGGATACGAGCAGTACTTC; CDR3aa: CASSIGLAEGYEQYF
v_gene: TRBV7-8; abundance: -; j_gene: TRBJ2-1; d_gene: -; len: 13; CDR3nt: TGTGCCAGCAGCCCCGACTTTTCCCATGAGCAGTTCTTC; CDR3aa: CASSPDFSHEQFF
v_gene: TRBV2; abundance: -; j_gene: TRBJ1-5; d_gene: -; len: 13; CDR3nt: TGTGCCAGCACAACAGGGATAGATCAGCCCCAGCATTTT; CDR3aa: CASTTGIDQPQHF
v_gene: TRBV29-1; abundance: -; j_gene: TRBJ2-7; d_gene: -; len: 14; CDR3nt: TGCAGCGTTGGCATAGGAACGCACTCCTACGAGCAGTACTTC; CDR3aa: CSVGIGTHSYEQYF
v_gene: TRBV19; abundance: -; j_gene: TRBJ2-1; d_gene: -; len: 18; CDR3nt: TGTGCCAGTAGTATAGAAGGGCCTCCACTAGCCTACCACAATGAGCAGTTCTTC; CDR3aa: CASSIEGPPLAYHNEQFF
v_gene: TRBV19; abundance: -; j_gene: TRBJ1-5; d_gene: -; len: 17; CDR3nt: TGTGCCAGTAGTATTATGGCGGACACGTATAGCAATCAGCCCCAGCATTTT; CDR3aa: CASSIMADTYSNQPQHF
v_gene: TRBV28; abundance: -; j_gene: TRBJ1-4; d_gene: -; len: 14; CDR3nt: TGTGCCAGTTCTCTTTTCCAGATTAATGAAAAACTGTTTTTT; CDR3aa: CASSLFQINEKLFF
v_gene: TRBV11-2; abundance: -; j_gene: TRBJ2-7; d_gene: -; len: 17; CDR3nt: TGTGCCAGCAGCTTAGCTCGGGGGCGGGGGTTATCCTACGAGCAGTACTTC; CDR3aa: CASSLARGRGLSYEQYF
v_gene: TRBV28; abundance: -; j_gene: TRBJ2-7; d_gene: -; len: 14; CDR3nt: TGTGCCAGCAGTATCGGTACAGCGGGCTACGAGCAGTACTTC; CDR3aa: CASSIGTAGYEQYF
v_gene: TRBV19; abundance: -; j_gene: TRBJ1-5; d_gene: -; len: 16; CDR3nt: TGTGCCAGTAGTATAGTAAGAATGGGTCGGAATCAGCCCCAGCATTTT; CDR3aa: CASSIVRMGRNQPQHF
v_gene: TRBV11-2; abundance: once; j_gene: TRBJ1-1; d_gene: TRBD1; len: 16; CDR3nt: TGTGCCAGCAGCTCCCCCAGACAGGGGAGGGACACTGAAGCTTTCTTT; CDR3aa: CASSSPRQGRDTEAFF
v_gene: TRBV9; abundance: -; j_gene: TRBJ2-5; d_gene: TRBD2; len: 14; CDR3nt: TGTGCCAGCAGCCCTGGGGGGGGACAAGAGACCCAGTACTTC; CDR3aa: CASSPGGGQETQYF
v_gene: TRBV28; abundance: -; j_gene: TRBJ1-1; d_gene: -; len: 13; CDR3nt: TGTGCCAGCAGTCTCGGTCGGAACACTGAAGCTTTCTTT; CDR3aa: CASSLGRNTEAFF
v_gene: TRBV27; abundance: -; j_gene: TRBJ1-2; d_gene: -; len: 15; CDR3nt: TGTGCCAGCAGTTTACAGGGGTTCGGGGGTAAGGGCTACACCTTC; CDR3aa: CASSLQGFGGKGYTF
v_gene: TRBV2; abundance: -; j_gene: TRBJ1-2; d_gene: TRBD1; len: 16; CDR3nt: TGTGCCAGCTCCGACGCCGGGACAGGGATTGGCTATGGCTACACCTTC; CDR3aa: CASSDAGTGIGYGYTF
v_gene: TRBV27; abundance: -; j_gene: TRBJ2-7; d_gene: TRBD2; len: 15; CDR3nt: TGTGCCAGCAGGGGACTAGCGGGGAGCTCCTACGAGCAGTACTTC; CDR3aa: CASRGLAGSSYEQYF
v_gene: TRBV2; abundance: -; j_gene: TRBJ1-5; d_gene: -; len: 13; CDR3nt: TGTGCCACCTCGGCGGGGAGCAATCAGCCCCAGCATTTT; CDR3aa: CATSAGSNQPQHF
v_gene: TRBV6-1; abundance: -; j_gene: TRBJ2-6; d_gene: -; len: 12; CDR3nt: TGTGCCACCAGAAACGGGGCCAACGTCCTGACTTTC; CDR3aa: CATRNGANVLTF
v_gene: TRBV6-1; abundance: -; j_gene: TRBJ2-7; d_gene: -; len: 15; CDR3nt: TGTGCCAGCAGTGAATGGGTGGGGTCTACCTACGAGCAGTACTTC; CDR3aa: CASSEWVGSTYEQYF
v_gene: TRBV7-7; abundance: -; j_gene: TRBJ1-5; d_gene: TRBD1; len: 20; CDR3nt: TGTGCCAGCAGCTTTCTATACCGGGACAGGGGCTTATATAGCAATCAGCCCCAGCATTTT; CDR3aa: CASSFLYRDRGLYSNQPQHF
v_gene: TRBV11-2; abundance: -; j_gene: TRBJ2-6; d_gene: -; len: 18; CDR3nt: TGTGCCAGCAGCCTAACAAGAGGGGGAAGCTCTGGGGCCAACGTCCTGACTTTC; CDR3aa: CASSLTRGGSSGANVLTF
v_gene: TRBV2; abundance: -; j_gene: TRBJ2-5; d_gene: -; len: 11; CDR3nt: TGTGCCAGCAATGTCGGAGAGACCCAGTACTTC; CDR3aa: CASNVGETQYF
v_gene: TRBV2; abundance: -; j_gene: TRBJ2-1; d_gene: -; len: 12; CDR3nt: TGTGCCAGCAGTATACAGGGAAATGAGCAGTTCTTC; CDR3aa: CASSIQGNEQFF
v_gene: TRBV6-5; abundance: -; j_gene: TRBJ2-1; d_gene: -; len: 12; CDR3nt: TGTGCCAGCAGTCCATCGAACAATGAGCAGTTCTTC; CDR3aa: CASSPSNNEQFF
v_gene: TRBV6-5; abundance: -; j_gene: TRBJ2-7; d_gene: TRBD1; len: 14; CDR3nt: TGTGCCAGCAAGGAGGCAGGGGGCACCTACGAGCAGTACTTC; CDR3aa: CASKEAGGTYEQYF
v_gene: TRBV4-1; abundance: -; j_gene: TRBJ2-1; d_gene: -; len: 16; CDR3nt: TGCGCCAGCAGCCAACCGAGAGGGGGGAAGTACAATGAGCAGTTCTTC; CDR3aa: CASSQPRGGKYNEQFF
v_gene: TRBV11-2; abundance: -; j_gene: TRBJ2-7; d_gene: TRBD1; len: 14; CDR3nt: TGTGCCAGCAGCTTAGTGGGACAGGGGTACGAGCAGTACTTC; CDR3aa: CASSLVGQGYEQYF
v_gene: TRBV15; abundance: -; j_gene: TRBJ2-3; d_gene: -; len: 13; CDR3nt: TGTGCCACCAGCCGTATCACAGGAGATACGCAGTATTTT; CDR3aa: CATSRITGDTQYF
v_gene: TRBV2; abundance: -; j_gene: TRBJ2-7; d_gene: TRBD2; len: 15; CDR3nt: TGTGCCAGCAGTGAAGGGACTAGTCGAAACTACGAGCAGTACTTC; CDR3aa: CASSEGTSRNYEQYF
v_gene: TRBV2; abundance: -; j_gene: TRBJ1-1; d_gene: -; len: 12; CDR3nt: TGTGCCAGCAAGGCCAGCTACACTGAAGCTTTCTTT; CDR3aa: CASKASYTEAFF
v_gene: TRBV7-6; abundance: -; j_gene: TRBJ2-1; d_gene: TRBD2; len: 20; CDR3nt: TGTGCCAGCAGCTTGATACCGGGACTAGCGGGAGAGAAAAGGGGGAATGAGCAGTTCTTC; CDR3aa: CASSLIPGLAGEKRGNEQFF
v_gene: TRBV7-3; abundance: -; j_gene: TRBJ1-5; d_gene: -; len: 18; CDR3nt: TGTGCCAGCAGCACCATCCGGGACACCTACTATAGCAATCAGCCCCAGCATTTT; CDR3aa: CASSTIRDTYYSNQPQHF
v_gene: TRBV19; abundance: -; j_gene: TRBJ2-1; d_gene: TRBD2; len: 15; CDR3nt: TGTGCCAGTAGTACCACGGGACTAGCGGAAAATGAGCAGTTCTTC; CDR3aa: CASSTTGLAENEQFF
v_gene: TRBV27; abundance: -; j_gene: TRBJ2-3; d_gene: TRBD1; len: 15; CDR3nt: TGTGCCAGCAGCTCCGGGACAGGGGGTGCAGATACGCAGTATTTT; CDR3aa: CASSSGTGGADTQYF
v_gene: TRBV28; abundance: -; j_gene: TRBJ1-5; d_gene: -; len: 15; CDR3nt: TGTGCCAGCAGTATACAGGGAACAAGCAATCAGCCCCAGCATTTT; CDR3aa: CASSIQGTSNQPQHF
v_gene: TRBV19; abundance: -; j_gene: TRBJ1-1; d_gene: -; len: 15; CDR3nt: TGTGCCAGTAGTAGCCGACAGACCATGAACACTGAAGCTTTCTTT; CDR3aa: CASSSRQTMNTEAFF
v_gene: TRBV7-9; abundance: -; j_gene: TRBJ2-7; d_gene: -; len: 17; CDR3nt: TGTGCCAGTCAGCCGTTCGGACTCCACGTGTCCCCCTACGAGCAGTACTTC; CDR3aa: CASQPFGLHVSPYEQYF
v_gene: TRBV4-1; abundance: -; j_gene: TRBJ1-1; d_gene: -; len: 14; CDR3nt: TGCGCCAGCAGCCAAGATTGGGGGAACACTGAAGCTTTCTTT; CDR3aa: CASSQDWGNTEAFF
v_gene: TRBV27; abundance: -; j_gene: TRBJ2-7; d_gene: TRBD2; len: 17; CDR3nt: TGTGCCAGCAGTCTCTCGCCCGGGACTAGCCTGGGGCACGAGCAGTACTTC; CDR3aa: CASSLSPGTSLGHEQYF
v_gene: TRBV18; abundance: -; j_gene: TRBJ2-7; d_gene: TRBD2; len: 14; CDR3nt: TGTGCCAGCTCACCTGGGACTAGCGGGTACGAGCAGTACTTC; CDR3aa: CASSPGTSGYEQYF
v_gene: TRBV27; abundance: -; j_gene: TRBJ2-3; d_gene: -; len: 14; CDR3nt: TGTGCCAGCAGTTTATCGCTCAGCACAGATACGCAGTATTTT; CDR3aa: CASSLSLSTDTQYF
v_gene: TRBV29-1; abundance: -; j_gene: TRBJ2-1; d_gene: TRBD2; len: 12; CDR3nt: TGCAGCGTTGAGGGGGGGGTCAATGAGCAGTTCTTC; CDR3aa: CSVEGGVNEQFF